The 31 T cell receptor beta chains given below trace back to one sample, sequenced in a study of blood T cell repertoires in COVID-19 (dated by TCRdb to the early 2020s). Libraries came from the immunoSEQ multiplex PCR assay. Entries here come from immuneACCESS through TCRdb and include only in-frame sequences with V and J called. Some clones fail to appear in such tables; in the studies checked, an unresolved V gene covers under half of the shortfall, and the cause of the remainder is unknown. The sample table holds 200,000 to 300,000 clones, of which 85% to 90% were seen once. Roughly 5% of the sample is held by the ten biggest clonotypes. Material for sequencing was peripheral blood. These receptors were collected from a woman aged 60 to 75 with COVID-19, enrolled during active disease.

The chain recombines TRBV27 with TRBJ1-2; D perhaps matches TRBD1 (5 bases). V dropped 5 bases and J dropped 8 bases, with 24 bases sitting between them. Per the germline V gene, CDR1 is MNHEY and CDR2 is SMNVEV (reference sequence). This CDR3 is 16 amino acids long. Written as DNA, the CDR3 is TGTGCCAGCAGTATCGACCCGGGACTAAGATTTAGAGGCTACACCTTC. This encodes CASSIDPGLRFRGYTF.

This clone appeared a single time. V gene TRBV7-2 combines with J gene TRBJ2-5, with D possibly TRBD2 on 6 matching bases. Trimming took 5 bases from V and 2 from J, leaving 12 bases between them. CDR3 length: 14 residues. CDR1 is SGHTA and CDR2 is FQGNSA in the germline V gene. The DNA of the CDR3 is TGTGCCAGCAGCCGGGACTGGAAACAAGAGACCCAGTACTTC. Translation: CASSRDWKQETQYF.

This clone came up once. The V gene is TRBV20-1, the J gene TRBJ1-1; the D is unclear. This CDR3 has 11 amino acids. CDR1 is DFQATT and CDR2 is SNEGSKA in the germline V gene (reference sequence). Trimming removed 3 bases at V and 11 bases at J, with 13 bases between. CDR3 nucleotides: TGCAGTGCTAGGGAGGGCCATGGGGCTTTCTTT. Its protein product is CSAREGHGAFF.

The chain employs TRBV7-9 and TRBJ2-6; D call uncertain. The germline V gene encodes CDR1 SEHNR and CDR2 FQNEAQ (reference sequence). Deletions cut 5 bases from V and 0 bases from J, with 11 bases between. CDR3 length: 16 amino acids. The CDR3 DNA is TGTGCCAGCAGCGCCCTACGGTTCTCTGGGGCCAACGTCCTGACTTTC. Protein sequence: CASSALRFSGANVLTF.

This clone was detected only once. The chain links TRBV12-3 or TRBV12-4 to TRBJ2-7, with TRBD1 matching 7 bases. CDR3 length: 13 residues. V trimming: 3 bases; J trimming: 4 bases; junction bases outside the gene matches: 3. The CDR3 reads CASSLNRGYEQYF. The CDR3 DNA sequence: TGTGCCAGCAGTTTGAACAGGGGATACGAGCAGTACTTC.

This sequence joins TRBV20-1 and TRBJ2-7, with D perhaps TRBD1 (5 bases). Germline CDR1 reads DFQATT; CDR2 reads SNEGSKA (reference sequence). The V end was cut by 3 bases, the J end by 3 bases, with 9 bases between. The length of the CDR3 is 12 residues. The CDR3 is CSASVGDYEQYF. In nucleotides, the CDR3 is TGCAGTGCTAGTGTAGGGGACTACGAGCAGTACTTC.

The chain uses TRBV24-1 and TRBJ2-7; 9 positions agree with TRBD2. V was clipped by 7 bases and J by 5 bases; unmatched bases: 11. Per the germline V gene, CDR1 is KGHDR and CDR2 is SFDVKD. CDR3 length: 15 amino acids. In DNA, the CDR3 is TGTGCCACCAGGGCGGGGGGGGCGCCGGGCCACGAGCAGTACTTC. Amino acids: CATRAGGAPGHEQYF.

This chain connects TRBV7-2 to TRBJ1-2, with D unclear. This CDR3 region has 12 residues. V dropped 2 bases and J dropped 8 bases, with 9 bases sitting between them. Germline CDR1 is SGHTA and CDR2 is FQGNSA. CDR3 loop: CASSLSSIGYTF. CDR3 nucleotides: TGTGCCAGCAGCTTATCGAGTATAGGCTACACCTTC.

This rearrangement joins TRBV6-2 or TRBV6-3 to TRBJ2-3, with D unresolved. Per the germline V gene, CDR1 is MNHEY and CDR2 is SVGEGT. The CDR3 is made up of 14 amino acids. V was clipped by 1 base and J by 4 bases, with 9 bases between them. The CDR3 loop reads CASSYWSNADTQYF. CDR3 nucleotides: TGTGCCAGCAGTTACTGGTCTAATGCAGATACGCAGTATTTT.

The sample holds a few counts of this clone. The chain's CDR3 is CASTRTGVTEAFF. The CDR3, as DNA: TGTGCCAGCACTAGGACAGGGGTAACTGAAGCTTTCTTT. This chain joins TRBV6-5 and TRBJ1-1; 9 nucleotides line up with TRBD1. V lost 7 bases, J lost 5 bases, and 5 bases stayed unmatched. CDR3 length: 13 amino acids. Germline V CDR1 and CDR2: MNHEY, SVGAGI.

The V and J genes are TRBV10-1 and TRBJ2-7; D is possibly TRBD2 (6 bases). In germline, CDR1 is WNHNN, CDR2 SYGVQD (reference sequence). The CDR3 has 12 amino acids. V dropped 5 bases and J dropped 2 bases, with 7 bases sitting between them. CDR3 region: CASSRGTYEQYF. In DNA form, the CDR3 reads TGCGCCAGCAGTCGGGGGACCTACGAGCAGTACTTC.

The chain has TRBV19 and TRBJ2-2; 12 bases line up with TRBD1. The CDR3 consists of 15 residues. Unmatched junction bases numbered 6, after V lost 9 bases and J lost 4 bases. Germline values: CDR1 LNHDA, CDR2 SQIVND (reference sequence). This chain's CDR3 is CASGTGGVVTGELFF. DNA for the CDR3: TGTGCCAGCGGGACAGGGGGCGTCGTCACCGGGGAGCTGTTTTTT.

This clone was counted a single time. The chain uses TRBV4-2 and TRBJ1-2; possible D gene TRBD1, 5 bases. This CDR3 has 14 residues. Trimming took 4 bases from V and 5 from J, leaving 14 bases between them. In germline, CDR1 is LGHNA, CDR2 YNFKEQ. CDR3 DNA sequence: TGTGCCAGCAGCCGACGGGACTTAGCGTATGGCTACACCTTC. Translated, it gives CASSRRDLAYGYTF.

The rearrangement links TRBV28 to TRBJ2-1; no firm D call. With 3 bases removed from V and 9 bases from J, the gap between germline ends came to 9 bases. Germline V gives CDR1 MDHEN, CDR2 SYDVKM. The CDR3 totals 12 residues. CDR3 amino acids: CASSLSYSEQFF. DNA for the CDR3: TGTGCCAGCAGTTTGAGCTATAGTGAGCAGTTCTTC.

The CDR3 reads CASSRWDREDGYTF. Written as DNA, the CDR3 is TGTGCCAGCAGTAGATGGGACAGGGAGGATGGCTACACCTTC. The chain links TRBV6-5 to TRBJ1-2, with 9 bases fitting TRBD1. The CDR3 is made up of 14 amino acids. J lost 6 bases, V lost 5 bases, and 7 bases had no gene match. Germline CDR1 reads MNHEY; CDR2 reads SVGAGI.

The rearrangement uses TRBV5-1 and TRBJ2-1; the match to TRBD1 covers 11 bases. CDR3 length: 15 amino acids. Germline V gene sequence: CDR1 SGHRS, CDR2 YFSETQ. V was clipped by 5 bases and J by 2 bases; unmatched bases: 3. The CDR3 here is CASRTGQGAYNEQFF. CDR3 nucleotide sequence: TGCGCCAGCAGGACGGGACAGGGGGCCTACAATGAGCAGTTCTTC.

The V and J genes are TRBV3-1 (or the pseudogene TRBV3-2) and TRBJ2-7; D remains unclear. V gave up 1 base and J gave up 6 bases, with 16 bases separating them. CDR1 is LGHDT, CDR2 YNNKEL, per germline (reference sequence). The CDR3 extends over 15 amino acids. DNA for the CDR3: TGTGCCAGCAGCCAAGCGCGCGGTTCGGCGGCCGAGCAGTACTTC. The encoded protein is CASSQARGSAAEQYF.

To note about this clone: The sample has other DNA sequences that encode this CDR3 too. The chain is built from TRBV30 and TRBJ2-7; D is possibly TRBD2 (6 bases). V lost 3 bases and J 4 bases, leaving 10 bases between the germline ends. CDR3 size: 12 residues. Looked up from germline, CDR1 is GTSNPN and CDR2 is SVGIG (reference sequence). The chain's CDR3 is CAWRGGTYEQYF. Written as DNA, the CDR3 is TGTGCCTGGAGGGGGGGAACTTACGAGCAGTACTTC. Full variable domain (outside the CDR3, taken from reference TRBV30 and TRBJ2-7): SQTIHQWPATLVQPVGSPLSLECTVEGTSNPNLYWYRQAAGRGLQLLFYSVGIGQISSEVPQNLSASRPQDRQFILSSKKLLLSDSGFYLCAWRGGTYEQYFGPGTRLTVT.

The CDR3 protein is CASSANPRGEQYF. The CDR3 coding sequence is TGTGCCAGCAGCGCGAACCCTCGAGGGGAGCAGTACTTC. V and J are TRBV11-2 and TRBJ2-7; the D gene is possibly TRBD2 (5 bases). The CDR3 runs to 13 residues. V lost 5 bases and J lost 7, with 15 bases in between. Germline V gives CDR1 SGHAT, CDR2 FQNNGV.

This clone was detected a few times. This chain uses TRBV3-1 (or the pseudogene TRBV3-2) with TRBJ1-2; D gene uncertain. Germline V gene sequence: CDR1 LGHDT, CDR2 YNNKEL (reference sequence). Trimming removed 4 bases at V and 4 bases at J, with 10 bases between. This CDR3 contains 13 residues. CDR3 sequence (DNA): TGTGCCAGCAGCCCCCCGACGGGCTATGGCTACACCTTC. Protein product: CASSPPTGYGYTF.

On this clone: Other DNA sequences within the sample encode an identical CDR3. The J gene is TRBJ1-2, the V gene TRBV19; weak D call: TRBD1 (5 bases). Germline-derived CDR1 and CDR2 are LNHDA and SQIVND (reference sequence). With 3 bases removed from V and 4 bases from J, the gap between germline ends came to 9 bases. The CDR3 consists of 13 residues. The CDR3 sequence: CASSIDRSYGYTF. CDR3 in DNA: TGTGCCAGTAGTATCGACAGAAGCTATGGCTACACCTTC.

This clone has a single count. The rearrangement uses TRBV19 and TRBJ2-7; possible D gene TRBD2, 5 bases. V dropped 1 base and J dropped 3 bases, with 13 bases sitting between them. CDR1 and CDR2 (germline): LNHDA, SQIVND (reference sequence). The CDR3 totals 15 residues. The CDR3 sequence is CASSIVGGGNYEQYF. The DNA for the CDR3 is TGTGCCAGTAGTATAGTTGGAGGCGGAAACTACGAGCAGTACTTC.

This chain connects TRBV2 to TRBJ2-1; 10 bases match TRBD2. The germline gives CDR1 SNHLY, CDR2 FYNNEI. After removal of 5 bases from V and 7 bases from J, the junction contained 11 bases not matched to a gene. This CDR3 region has 16 residues. CDR3 in amino acids: CASSRKREGQRNEQFF. DNA for the CDR3: TGTGCCAGCAGTCGGAAGCGGGAGGGCCAGAGGAATGAGCAGTTCTTC.

V is TRBV19 and J is TRBJ1-2; D perhaps matches TRBD1 (5 bases). The germline V gene has CDR1 LNHDA and CDR2 SQIVND (reference sequence). This CDR3 spans 14 amino acids. Deletions cut 3 bases from V and 6 bases from J, with 14 bases between. The CDR3 sequence: CASSMAEGSHGYTF. The CDR3 nucleotides read TGTGCCAGTAGTATGGCGGAGGGGTCACATGGCTACACCTTC. The whole variable domain, filled in from reference TRBV19 and TRBJ1-2, reads DGGITQSPKYLFRKEGQNVTLSCEQNLNHDAMYWYRQDPGQGLRLIYYSQIVNDFQKGDIAEGYSVSREKKESFPLTVTSAQKNPTAFYLCASSMAEGSHGYTFGSGTRLTVV.

V gene TRBV12-5 combines with J gene TRBJ1-2, with D perhaps matching TRBD1 (5 bases). The CDR3 sequence is 13 residues long. Trimming stripped 2 bases from V and 7 bases from J, with 11 bases between. Germline lookup yields CDR1 LGHNT and CDR2 FRNRAP. The CDR3 spells CASGLWLQGGYTF. CDR3 DNA sequence: TGTGCTAGTGGTTTGTGGCTTCAGGGTGGCTACACCTTC.

V is TRBV23-1 and J is TRBJ2-7; 11 nucleotides line up with TRBD2. TRBV23-1 is assigned to the ORF class and has an uncertain function. The trim removed 7 bases at V and 3 bases at J, leaving 11 bases unmatched. The length of the CDR3 is 16 residues. The CDR3 nucleotides are TGCGCCAGCAAACAGGGTGAGCTAGCGGGAGGCTACGAGCAGTACTTC. The encoded protein is CASKQGELAGGYEQYF.

The CDR3 DNA is TGTGCCAGCAGTGATAACAGGGGGAGGAATCAGCCCCAGCATTTT. Amino acids: CASSDNRGRNQPQHF. The chain is built from TRBV6-1 and TRBJ1-5; 8 bases align to TRBD1. V lost 3 bases and J lost 4; bases outside the gene matches: 5. The length of the CDR3 is 15 residues. Germline V lookup: CDR1 MNHNS, CDR2 SASEGT.

The chain is built from TRBV30 and TRBJ2-5; D unclear. Germline V gene sequence: CDR1 GTSNPN, CDR2 SVGIG (reference sequence). Trimming stripped 2 bases from V and 2 bases from J, with 21 bases between. CDR3 length equals 17 residues. CDR3 DNA sequence: TGTGCCTGGAGTAAAGTCCGAACGGTCCTGCGGCAAGAGACCCAGTACTTC. Its translation: CAWSKVRTVLRQETQYF.

The chain carries TRBV7-8 and TRBJ1-1; TRBD1 agrees at 7 bases. The V gene end was trimmed by 5 bases and the J gene end by 2 bases; junction bases not matched to a gene: 8. Germline-derived CDR1 and CDR2 are SGHVS and FQNEAQ. This CDR3 contains 15 residues. The CDR3 nucleotides read TGTGCCAGCAGCCGAGGGGGCGGGGTTAACACTGAAGCTTTCTTT. Translation: CASSRGGGVNTEAFF. The full variable domain, completed using reference TRBV7-8 and TRBJ1-1, is GAGVSQSPRYKVAKRGQDVALRCDPISGHVSLFWYQQALGQGPEFLTYFQNEAQLDKSGLPSDRFFAERPEGSVSTLKIQRTQQEDSAVYLCASSRGGGVNTEAFFGQGTRLTVV.

This sequence joins TRBV19 and TRBJ1-2, with D possibly TRBD1 on 5 matching bases. Trimming took 5 bases from V and 0 from J, leaving 19 bases between them. This CDR3 is built from 17 residues. Germline V lookup: CDR1 LNHDA, CDR2 SQIVND (reference sequence). For the CDR3, the DNA is TGTGCCAGTAGTTTAACGGGACTTACCTCAGCTAACTATGGCTACACCTTC. This translates into CASSLTGLTSANYGYTF.

The CDR3 loop is CASSQDQRYEQYF. The CDR3 nucleotides are TGTGCCAGCAGCCAAGATCAGAGGTACGAGCAGTACTTC. The chain recombines TRBV3-1 (or the pseudogene TRBV3-2) with TRBJ2-7; D remains unclear. Germline CDR1 and CDR2: LGHDT and YNNKEL (reference sequence). V lost 0 bases and J 4 bases, leaving 7 bases between the germline ends. This CDR3 region has 13 residues.